Below are 29 T cell receptor beta chains sequenced from a single sample in a study of beta chain features in type 1 diabetes. The isolated RNA, all of it, was reverse transcribed, so expressed TCRB transcripts were what got sequenced. Repertoires were generated with immunoSEQ multiplex PCR, while TCRdb's copy carries only in-frame clones and drops some. The sample shows some 270,000 clones, 8% of them seen only once. The specimen sequenced was central memory CD4+ T cells from blood. These receptors were collected from a woman aged 18-29 years in good health.

This chain joins TRBV7-2 and TRBJ2-5; either TRBD1 or TRBD2 may fit D (6 bases each). Germline-derived CDR1 and CDR2 are SGHTA and FQGNSA. Trimming left V 1 base short and J 5 bases short, with 8 bases between. The CDR3 runs 13 residues. As DNA, the CDR3 is TGTGCCAGCAGCTTAGTCGGGGGCGAGACCCAGTACTTC. It translates to CASSLVGGETQYF.

This clone turned up a few times. This chain joins TRBV4-3 and TRBJ1-5; D not resolved. The CDR3 is 13 residues long. The V end lost 4 bases, the J end lost 4 bases, and 8 bases lay between the germline ends. Germline loops: CDR1 LGHNA, CDR2 YSLEER. The CDR3 DNA reads TGCGCCAGCAGCCTTAATGTGAATCAGCCCCAGCATTTT. Translation: CASSLNVNQPQHF.

This clone was seen at least ten times. The chain employs TRBV7-3 and TRBJ2-1; TRBD2 aligns across 12 bases. The CDR3 has 16 residues. V was clipped by 6 bases and J by 2 bases; unmatched bases: 5. Germline lookup yields CDR1 SGHTA and CDR2 FQGTGA. The CDR3 spells CASSETSGSPYNEQFF. CDR3 in DNA: TGTGCCAGCAGTGAGACTAGCGGGAGTCCCTACAATGAGCAGTTCTTC.

This clone occurred a few times. The J gene is TRBJ2-3, the V gene TRBV7-8, with D unclear. In germline, CDR1 is SGHVS, CDR2 FQNEAQ. This CDR3 contains 14 residues. V lost 3 bases and J lost 2, with 9 bases in between. CDR3: CASSFLRTTDTQYF. The CDR3 nucleotides read TGTGCCAGCAGCTTTCTCCGGACCACAGATACGCAGTATTTT.

In its sample, this clone was seen many times. V is TRBV7-2 and J is TRBJ2-2, with unresolved D. This CDR3 has 12 residues. Germline CDR1 SGHTA, CDR2 FQGNSA. Trimming shortened V by 7 bases and J by 4 bases, and 7 bases separated the two germline ends. The CDR3 protein is CASTVRTGELFF. CDR3 sequence (DNA): TGTGCCAGCACCGTACGCACCGGGGAGCTGTTTTTT.

This rearrangement joins TRBV7-8 to TRBJ2-7; possibly TRBD2 for D (5 bases). CDR1 and CDR2 (germline): SGHVS, FQNEAQ. V lost 6 bases to trimming and J lost 2 bases, with 20 bases between them. This CDR3 is built from 16 residues. CDR3 region: CASSPLGLRVPYEQYV. In DNA, the CDR3 is TGTGCCAGCAGTCCCCTCGGATTGCGGGTCCCCTACGAGCAGTACGTC.

This clone showed up just a few times. The V and J genes are TRBV11-2 and TRBJ2-1; maybe TRBD1 (5 bases). The germline V gene encodes CDR1 SGHAT and CDR2 FQNNGV. Trimming left V 7 bases short and J 6 bases short, with 13 bases between. This CDR3 region has 13 residues. CDR3: CASIRVGRNEQFF. CDR3 coding DNA: TGTGCCAGCATCAGGGTAGGACGCAATGAGCAGTTCTTC.

This clone was counted a few times. J is TRBJ2-2 and V is TRBV27; D uncertain. V lost 5 bases and J 1 base, leaving 8 bases between the germline ends. CDR1 is MNHEY and CDR2 is SMNVEV in the germline V gene (reference sequence). This CDR3 comprises 14 residues. The DNA for the CDR3 is TGTGCCAGCAGTCTACAGAAGAACACCGGGGAGCTGTTTTTT. The encoded protein is CASSLQKNTGELFF.

The chain has TRBV15 and TRBJ1-6; 7 bases line up with TRBD1. The CDR3 sequence is 15 residues long. Germline CDR1 reads LNHNV; CDR2 reads YYDKDF (reference sequence). The J segment lost 5 bases and the V segment lost 8 bases, leaving 9 bases of the junction unmatched. CDR3: CATQKIDRDNSPLHF. In DNA form, the CDR3 reads TGTGCCACCCAGAAGATTGACAGGGATAATTCACCCCTCCACTTT. The full variable domain, its missing parts supplied by reference TRBV15 and TRBJ1-6, is DAMVIQNPRYQVTQFGKPVTLSCSQTLNHNVMYWYQQKSSQAPKLLFHYYDKDFNNEADTPDNFQSRRPNTSFCFLDIRSPGLGDTAMYLCATQKIDRDNSPLHFGNGTRLTVT.

This clone appeared a few times. The CDR3 sequence is CASSLQGVLYNEQFF. DNA for the CDR3: TGTGCCAGCAGTTTACAGGGGGTCCTCTACAATGAGCAGTTCTTC. The V and J genes are TRBV28 and TRBJ2-1, with 7 bases matching TRBD1. The CDR3 runs 15 residues. Germline values: CDR1 MDHEN, CDR2 SYDVKM. V was pared by 2 bases and J by 3 bases, with 4 bases of the junction left unmatched.

This clone was detected once. The rearrangement uses TRBV9 and TRBJ1-6; D might be TRBD1 (5 bases). The V end was cut by 3 bases, the J end by 11 bases, with 12 bases between. The CDR3 sequence is 13 residues long. Germline values: CDR1 SGDLS, CDR2 YYNGEE. The CDR3 loop is CASSGDSNTPLHF. The CDR3 DNA follows: TGTGCCAGCAGCGGTGACAGCAATACACCCCTCCACTTT.

In this sample, this clone turned up a few times. The chain recombines TRBV6-6 with TRBJ1-2, with a tentative D call TRBD1 (5 bases). This CDR3 spans 14 amino acids. The germline V and J ends were trimmed by 2 bases and 1 base, with 8 bases remaining between them. Germline V gene data show CDR1 as MNHNY and CDR2 as SVGAGI (reference sequence). For the CDR3, the DNA is TGTGCCAGCAGTTACAAAGGGGATAACTATGGCTACACCTTC. Encoded protein: CASSYKGDNYGYTF.

This clone was seen a few times. V and J are TRBV4-3 and TRBJ2-3, with D unclear. CDR1 and CDR2 from the germline V gene are LGHNA and YSLEER. V was shortened by 0 bases and J by 8 bases, with 9 bases between the two germline ends. This CDR3 is 13 amino acids long. CDR3 nucleotides: TGCGCCAGCAGCCAAGACACAGTCGCTACGCAGTATTTT. Protein sequence: CASSQDTVATQYF.

Only a few counts were recorded for this clone. The J gene is TRBJ2-1, the V gene TRBV10-3, with a possible D match to TRBD2 (6 bases). The CDR3 spans 15 residues. V lost 0 bases and J lost 4, with 10 bases in between. In germline, CDR1 is ENHRY, CDR2 SYGVKD. DNA of the CDR3: TGTGCCATCAGTGAGTCGGATAGCGGATACAATGAGCAGTTCTTC. Protein sequence: CAISESDSGYNEQFF.

This clone was observed a few times. The chain joins TRBV9 to TRBJ2-1; 7 positions match TRBD2. From germline, CDR1 is SGDLS and CDR2 YYNGEE. The CDR3 is made up of 15 amino acids. Trimming cost V 3 bases and J 7 bases; bases outside gene matches: 10. The chain's CDR3 is CASSAGRAQRNEQFF. The CDR3 nucleotides read TGTGCCAGCAGCGCTGGGAGGGCTCAGAGGAATGAGCAGTTCTTC.

The chain employs TRBV6-5 and TRBJ2-3; TRBD2 aligns across 7 bases. This CDR3 spans 15 amino acids. The junction had 5 bases not matched to a gene; V was cut back by 5 bases and J by 0 bases. Per germline, CDR1 MNHEY and CDR2 SVGAGI. The CDR3 coding sequence is TGTGCCAGCAGTGCACTAGCGATTAGCACAGATACGCAGTATTTT. Translating gives CASSALAISTDTQYF.

This clone was counted between two and nine times. The V call is TRBV5-4, the J call TRBJ2-1; D is tentatively TRBD1 or TRBD2 (5 bases each). The CDR3 has 15 amino acids. Trimming took 0 bases from V and 5 from J, leaving 12 bases between them. Germline lookup yields CDR1 SGHNT and CDR2 YYREEE (reference sequence). For the CDR3, the DNA is TGTGCCAGCAGCTTGGGGGGGACGTCTAACAATGAGCAGTTCTTC. Its translation: CASSLGGTSNNEQFF.

Only a few counts were recorded for this clone. The chain recombines TRBV4-1 with TRBJ2-1; D might be TRBD1 (6 bases). The CDR3 totals 17 residues. V shed 2 bases and J shed 7 bases, with 21 bases lying between them. The germline V gene has CDR1 MGHRA and CDR2 YSYEKL. CDR3 region: CASSQKQGSEIGNEQFF. The CDR3, as DNA: TGCGCCAGCAGCCAAAAACAGGGTAGTGAAATTGGGAATGAGCAGTTCTTC.

This clone was counted many times. The rearrangement joins TRBV4-3 to TRBJ2-1; 7 positions match TRBD1. The CDR3 extends over 15 amino acids. The germline CDR1 and CDR2 sequences are LGHNA and YSLEER. V shed 0 bases, J shed 8 bases, and the junction held 7 bases outside the gene matches. Here the CDR3 DNA reads TGCGCCAGCAGCCAAGATCAACAGGGGAACGATGAGCAGTTCTTC. This encodes CASSQDQQGNDEQFF.

This clone was counted ten times or more. The J gene is TRBJ2-7, the V gene TRBV2; D unresolved. The CDR3 contains 13 residues. Trimming removed 5 bases at V and 0 bases at J, with 8 bases between. Per germline, CDR1 SNHLY and CDR2 FYNNEI. The CDR3 bases are TGTGCCAGCAGTAAGGGCCTCTCCTACGAGCAGTACTTC. This encodes CASSKGLSYEQYF.

This clone has just a few counts. The chain couples TRBV30 to TRBJ2-3, with D uncertain. The CDR3 has 13 residues. Trimming shortened V by 4 bases and J by 5 bases, and 13 bases separated the two germline ends. Per the germline V gene, CDR1 is GTSNPN and CDR2 is SVGIG (reference sequence). The CDR3 protein is CAWIGIAGDTQYF. The DNA for the CDR3 is TGTGCCTGGATTGGGATAGCTGGAGATACGCAGTATTTT. Full variable domain (missing parts from reference TRBV30 and TRBJ2-3): SQTIHQWPATLVQPVGSPLSLECTVEGTSNPNLYWYRQAAGRGLQLLFYSVGIGQISSEVPQNLSASRPQDRQFILSSKKLLLSDSGFYLCAWIGIAGDTQYFGPGTRLTVL.

This clone came up a few times. V is TRBV5-5 and J is TRBJ2-5, with 9 bases identical to TRBD2. In germline, CDR1 is SGHKS, CDR2 YYEKEE (reference sequence). CDR3 size: 14 residues. V dropped 4 bases and J dropped 4; count of bases not matched to a gene: 5. In nucleotides, the CDR3 is TGTGCCAGCAGCCCTTTAGCGGGAGCAGAGACCCAGTACTTC. The encoded protein is CASSPLAGAETQYF.

This chain uses TRBV11-3 with TRBJ1-1, with no clear D. V lost 3 bases, J lost 1 base, and 6 bases lay in between. The germline V gene encodes CDR1 SGHNT and CDR2 YENEEA. The CDR3 loop spans 13 amino acids. The CDR3 coding sequence is TGTGCCAGCAGCTTCCCGGGGAACACTGAAGCTTTCTTT. Protein: CASSFPGNTEAFF. The full variable domain, in which reference TRBV11-3 and TRBJ1-1 provide the parts outside the CDR3, is EAGVVQSPRYKIIEKKQPVAFWCNPISGHNTLYWYLQNLGQGPELLIRYENEEAVDDSQLPKDRFSAERLKGVDSTLKIQPAELGDSAVYLCASSFPGNTEAFFGQGTRLTVV.

This clone has only a few counts. V and J are TRBV7-9 and TRBJ2-3, with 8 bases identical to TRBD1. Germline CDR1 is SEHNR and CDR2 is FQNEAQ (reference sequence). V shed 6 bases and J 5 bases; nucleotides not matched to a gene: 10. The CDR3 loop spans 15 amino acids. The CDR3 is CASSSQGARKDTQYF. CDR3 in DNA: TGTGCCAGCAGTTCGCAGGGGGCGCGTAAAGATACGCAGTATTTT. The variable domain in full, with the rest retrieved from reference TRBV7-9 and TRBJ2-3, is DTGVSQNPRHKITKRGQNVTFRCDPISEHNRLYWYRQTLGQGPEFLTYFQNEAQLEKSRLLSDRFSAERPKGSFSTLEIQRTEQGDSAMYLCASSSQGARKDTQYFGPGTRLTVL.

This clone was found a few times. This chain joins TRBV2 and TRBJ2-7; D perhaps matches TRBD1 (6 bases). Germline-derived CDR1 and CDR2 are SNHLY and FYNNEI. Trimming took off 6 bases at V and 3 bases at J, with 9 bases between the two ends. The CDR3 contains 12 residues. The CDR3 loop is CASRIQGYEQYF. CDR3 nucleotides: TGTGCCAGCAGGATACAGGGCTACGAGCAGTACTTC.

A few counts support this clone. The CDR3 loop is CASSPGTGVQPQHF. CDR3 nucleotides: TGTGCCAGCAGCCCCGGGACAGGGGTTCAGCCCCAGCATTTT. This chain uses TRBV4-2 with TRBJ1-5; 10 nucleotides agree with TRBD1. From germline, CDR1 is LGHNA and CDR2 YNFKEQ. The CDR3 is 14 residues long. The junction had 3 bases not matched to a gene; V was cut back by 4 bases and J by 6 bases.

The chain carries TRBV4-3 and TRBJ2-3; possible D gene TRBD2, 6 bases. The CDR3 is 15 residues long. Germline CDR1 reads LGHNA; CDR2 reads YSLEER. V dropped 4 bases and J dropped 0 bases, with 11 bases sitting between them. The CDR3 region is CASSPFGGSTDTQYF. As DNA, the CDR3 is TGCGCCAGCAGCCCCTTTGGGGGGAGCACAGATACGCAGTATTTT.

The chain has TRBV4-3 and TRBJ1-3; D gene ambiguous. From germline, CDR1 is LGHNA and CDR2 YSLEER. V lost 0 bases and J lost 7, with 7 bases in between. This CDR3 is 13 amino acids long. CDR3 DNA: TGCGCCAGCAGCCAAGATCTGAGCAACACCATATATTTT. It is translated as CASSQDLSNTIYF.

A few counts support this clone. As DNA, the CDR3 is TGTGCCAGCAGTTTGAGAGGGGGGACCGGCACCGGGGAGCTGTTTTTT. Amino acids: CASSLRGGTGTGELFF. The gene calls are TRBV7-9 and TRBJ2-2; either TRBD1 or TRBD2 may fit D (6 bases each). This CDR3 comprises 16 residues. Germline values: CDR1 SEHNR, CDR2 FQNEAQ (reference sequence). Deletions cut 6 bases from V and 4 bases from J, with 18 bases between.